Listed here are 30 T cell receptor beta chains from one sample, sequenced in a study of technical replicates of blood from several donors. Only in-frame clones appear in the TCRdb table, and some are missing; sequencing was by immunoSEQ multiplex PCR. The sample comprises approximately 76,000 clones, 95% to 98% of which are singletons, and 0.15% to 0.2% rests with the top ten. The sequencing sample was made of T cells isolated from PBMCs. These receptors came from a human donor in good health.

The gene calls are TRBV11-2 and TRBJ2-5; 8 bases match TRBD2. CDR1 is SGHAT, CDR2 FQNNGV, per germline. V shed 3 bases, J shed 4 bases, and the junction held 1 base outside the gene matches. The CDR3 length is 13 residues. The CDR3 sequence: CASSLGLGETQYF. CDR3 nucleotides: TGTGCCAGCAGCTTGGGACTAGGAGAGACCCAGTACTTC. Full variable domain (rest looked up from reference TRBV11-2 and TRBJ2-5): EAGVAQSPRYKIIEKRQSVAFWCNPISGHATLYWYQQILGQGPKLLIQFQNNGVVDDSQLPKDRFSAERLKGVDSTLKIQPAKLEDSAVYLCASSLGLGETQYFGPGTRLLVL.

CDR3 nucleotides: TGTGCCAGCAGCTACGAGGCGGGGGGGCCCGCTTTGGGGGGGGATACGCAGTATTTT. It is translated as CASSYEAGGPALGGDTQYF. The rearrangement links TRBV11-2 to TRBJ2-3; 9 nucleotides agree with TRBD2. The J segment lost 6 bases and the V segment lost 4 bases, leaving 20 bases of the junction unmatched. The germline V gene encodes CDR1 SGHAT and CDR2 FQNNGV. The CDR3 has 19 residues.

J is TRBJ2-3 and V is TRBV2; possibly TRBD2 for D (5 bases). Deletions cut 11 bases from V and 1 base from J, with 16 bases between. The CDR3 loop spans 14 amino acids. Germline V CDR1 and CDR2: SNHLY, FYNNEI. DNA for the CDR3: TGTGCCGCTCAGGAGGATTGGGGCACAGATACGCAGTATTTT. This sequence encodes CAAQEDWGTDTQYF. The whole variable domain, filled in from reference TRBV2 and TRBJ2-3, reads EPEVTQTPSHQVTQMGQEVILRCVPISNHLYFYWYRQILGQKVEFLVSFYNNEISEKSEIFDDQFSVERPDGSNFTLKIRSTKLEDSAMYFCAAQEDWGTDTQYFGPGTRLTVL.

The chain combines TRBV6-1 with TRBJ2-1; D is possibly TRBD2 (5 bases). The V gene's germline CDR1 is MNHNS and CDR2 SASEGT. Trimming cost V 4 bases and J 3 bases, with 16 bases left between them. The CDR3 has 16 amino acids. The chain's CDR3 is CASSVIATNVYNEQFF. CDR3 bases: TGTGCCAGCAGTGTTATAGCGACGAACGTCTACAATGAGCAGTTCTTC.

The CDR3 DNA is TGTGCCAGCAGTGAAGCGCGCGTCACCGGGGAGCTGTTTTTT. Protein: CASSEARVTGELFF. This sequence joins TRBV2 and TRBJ2-2; D gene uncertain. The CDR3 covers 14 residues. The V end lost 0 bases, the J end lost 4 bases, and 6 bases lay between the germline ends. CDR1 is SNHLY and CDR2 is FYNNEI in the germline V gene.

This clone came up once. The chain joins TRBV4-2 to TRBJ2-1; 12 positions match TRBD2. Losses at the gene ends were 0 bases for V and 3 bases for J; bases not matched to a gene: 12. The CDR3 has 20 amino acids. In germline, CDR1 is LGHNA, CDR2 YNFKEQ. The CDR3 here is CASSQETSGGRPSSYNEQFF. Written as DNA, the CDR3 is TGTGCCAGCAGCCAAGAGACTAGCGGGGGTCGCCCCTCCAGCTACAATGAGCAGTTCTTC.

This chain joins TRBV28 and TRBJ2-1; D is perhaps TRBD1 (6 bases). CDR1 is MDHEN and CDR2 is SYDVKM in the germline V gene. Trimming removed 4 bases from V and 0 bases from J, with 16 bases in between. The CDR3 is 17 residues long. As DNA, the CDR3 is TGTGCCAGCAGTTATAACAGGGACCTGAGCTCCTACAATGAGCAGTTCTTC. Encoded protein: CASSYNRDLSSYNEQFF.

The chain combines TRBV6-6 with TRBJ2-7; TRBD1 aligns across 10 bases. Losses at the gene ends were 6 bases for V and 2 bases for J; bases not matched to a gene: 10. Looked up from germline, CDR1 is MNHNY and CDR2 is SVGAGI (reference sequence). The CDR3 extends over 16 amino acids. The CDR3 DNA is TGTGCCAGCAGCCGATATAGACAGGGGGCAGCCTACGAGCAGTACTTC. Its protein product is CASSRYRQGAAYEQYF.

A word on this clone: Since no conserved phenylalanine or tryptophan closes the CDR3, a read error is the likely cause. The limits of the CDR3 on the DNA are not certain, so only TCRdb's listed CDR3 is given. J is TRBJ1-2 and V is TRBV23-1; the table calls TRBD1, which could not be checked here. TRBV23-1 is known as an ORF, though its function is uncertain. The CDR3 contains 11 residues when both ends are counted. The CDR3: CASSQSPHTGS.

The V call is TRBV7-8, the J call TRBJ1-5; 9 nucleotides line up with TRBD1. Losses at the gene ends were 4 bases for V and 5 bases for J; bases not matched to a gene: 3. The CDR3 has 14 residues. Germline V gene sequence: CDR1 SGHVS, CDR2 FQNEAQ. The CDR3 reads CASSSDRGDQPQHF. CDR3 bases: TGTGCCAGCAGCTCGGACAGGGGTGATCAGCCCCAGCATTTT. The full variable domain, with the rest looked up from reference TRBV7-8 and TRBJ1-5, is GAGVSQSPRYKVAKRGQDVALRCDPISGHVSLFWYQQALGQGPEFLTYFQNEAQLDKSGLPSDRFFAERPEGSVSTLKIQRTQQEDSAVYLCASSSDRGDQPQHFGDGTRLSIL.

V gene TRBV2 combines with J gene TRBJ2-5; possible D gene TRBD2, 5 bases. Germline-derived CDR1 and CDR2 are SNHLY and FYNNEI. Trimming cost V 5 bases and J 1 base, with 5 bases left between them. This CDR3 is built from 12 residues. This CDR3 is CASSLAQETQYF. The CDR3 DNA reads TGTGCCAGCAGTCTAGCCCAAGAGACCCAGTACTTC.

V and J are TRBV30 and TRBJ2-5, with D tentatively TRBD2 (5 bases). Germline V lookup: CDR1 GTSNPN, CDR2 SVGIG (reference sequence). The germline V and J ends were trimmed by 0 bases and 9 bases, with 8 bases remaining between them. The CDR3 totals 11 residues. CDR3 DNA: TGTGCCTGGAGTGTAGCGGTGTCCCAGTACTTC. Translating it yields CAWSVAVSQYF.

This chain uses TRBV7-9 with TRBJ1-6; TRBD1 might be the D (5 bases). Germline V gene data show CDR1 as SEHNR and CDR2 as FQNEAQ (reference sequence). The V gene lost 1 base and the J gene lost 4 bases, with 8 bases spanning the gap. CDR3 length equals 15 residues. CDR3 protein: CASSLVPGYNSPLHF. CDR3 in DNA: TGTGCCAGCAGCTTAGTTCCAGGGTATAATTCACCCCTCCACTTT.

The chain uses TRBV7-3 and TRBJ2-1, with 8 bases that match TRBD2. CDR1 SGHTA and CDR2 FQGTGA come from the germline V gene. J was trimmed by 2 bases and V by 6 bases; bases with no gene match: 6. The CDR3 spans 15 residues. CDR3 bases: TGTGCCAGCAGTTTCGGGACTAGTCCCTACAATGAGCAGTTCTTC. It translates to CASSFGTSPYNEQFF. Complete variable domain (other parts from reference TRBV7-3 and TRBJ2-1): GAGVSQTPSNKVTEKGKYVELRCDPISGHTALYWYRQSLGQGPEFLIYFQGTGAADDSGLPNDRFFAVRPEGSVSTLKIQRTERGDSAVYLCASSFGTSPYNEQFFGPGTRLTVL.

This clone has a single count. CDR3 DNA sequence: TGTGCCAGCAGTCCCCCCGCAGGACTAGCGGGAGGGCGGAGCTCCTACAATGAGCAGTTCTTC. It encodes CASSPPAGLAGGRSSYNEQFF. This rearrangement joins TRBV28 to TRBJ2-1; 15 bases fit TRBD2. CDR1 is MDHEN, CDR2 SYDVKM, per germline. The CDR3 totals 21 residues. Trimming took 5 bases from V and 0 from J; bases not matched to a gene: 14. The full variable domain, its missing parts supplied by reference TRBV28 and TRBJ2-1, is DVKVTQSSRYLVKRTGEKVFLECVQDMDHENMFWYRQDPGLGLRLIYFSYDVKMKEKGDIPEGYSVSREKKERFSLILESASTNQTSMYLCASSPPAGLAGGRSSYNEQFFGPGTRLTVL.

As DNA, the CDR3 is TGTGCCAGCTCACCCACGAGATCCGAGCAGTACTTC. This translates into CASSPTRSEQYF. This chain joins TRBV18 and TRBJ2-7, with D unresolved. CDR3 length equals 12 residues. The germline V and J ends were trimmed by 3 bases and 6 bases, with 9 bases remaining between them. Germline loops: CDR1 KGHSH, CDR2 LQKENI.

The V gene is TRBV30, the J gene TRBJ1-2; 8 bases map to TRBD1. Per germline, CDR1 GTSNPN and CDR2 SVGIG (reference sequence). With V trimmed by 5 bases and J by 4 bases, 3 bases remained unmatched. CDR3 length: 12 amino acids. CDR3 sequence: CAWSTGAYGYTF. CDR3 in DNA: TGTGCCTGGTCGACAGGGGCCTATGGCTACACCTTC.

The chain carries TRBV5-1 and TRBJ2-5; 7 bases are a match to TRBD2. With V trimmed by 0 bases and J by 5 bases, 4 bases remained unmatched. The CDR3 sequence is 14 residues long. The V gene's germline CDR1 is SGHRS and CDR2 YFSETQ. Here the CDR3 reads CASSLGGSGETQYF. CDR3 in DNA: TGCGCCAGCAGCTTGGGCGGGAGCGGTGAGACCCAGTACTTC.

The J gene is TRBJ1-1, the V gene TRBV19; tentative D call: TRBD1 (6 bases). V lost 7 bases and J 7 bases, leaving 19 bases between the germline ends. CDR1 and CDR2 from the germline V gene are LNHDA and SQIVND (reference sequence). CDR3 length: 14 amino acids. The CDR3 region is CASKYGGENREAFF. In DNA form, the CDR3 reads TGTGCCAGTAAGTATGGGGGCGAAAATCGTGAAGCTTTCTTT.

The V call is TRBV20-1, the J call TRBJ2-7; 7 positions match TRBD2. The CDR3 length is 11 residues. Trimming at V came to 5 bases and at J to 3 bases, leaving 1 base not matched to a gene. Germline loops: CDR1 DFQATT, CDR2 SNEGSKA (reference sequence). The CDR3 protein is CSAWDYYEQYF. The CDR3 DNA sequence: TGCAGTGCTTGGGACTACTACGAGCAGTACTTC.

The chain links TRBV15 to TRBJ2-4, with D perhaps matching TRBD2 (6 bases). Germline CDR1 is LNHNV and CDR2 is YYDKDF (reference sequence). V lost 0 bases and J 7 bases, leaving 16 bases between the germline ends. This CDR3 comprises 16 residues. CDR3 in DNA: TGTGCCACCAGCAGAGAGATTAGCGGCGGAGGTAACATTCAGTACTTC. Encoded protein: CATSREISGGGNIQYF.

This chain links TRBV7-9 with TRBJ2-2; D is perhaps TRBD1 (5 bases). The V end was cut by 6 bases, the J end by 6 bases, with 17 bases between. The CDR3 covers 15 residues. Per germline, CDR1 SEHNR and CDR2 FQNEAQ (reference sequence). The CDR3 DNA reads as TGTGCCAGCAGGCTGGGCAGGGAAGGCGCCGGGGAGCTGTTTTTT. This codes for CASRLGREGAGELFF.

This chain uses TRBV27 with TRBJ1-2, with TRBD1 identical over 7 bases. The CDR3 is 17 residues long. In germline, CDR1 is MNHEY, CDR2 SMNVEV (reference sequence). Trimming took 5 bases from V and 0 from J; bases not matched to a gene: 12. The CDR3 loop reads CASSQWTGDHTNYGYTF. The CDR3 DNA reads as TGTGCCAGCAGTCAATGGACAGGAGACCACACTAACTATGGCTACACCTTC.

This clone was recorded only once. The chain links TRBV27 to TRBJ1-1; D is undetermined. The CDR3 length is 14 residues. CDR1 MNHEY and CDR2 SMNVEV come from the germline V gene (reference sequence). V gave up 8 bases and J gave up 1 base, with 14 bases separating them. CDR3 nucleotide sequence: TGTGCCAGCGCAACCCCTCACAAGAACACTGAAGCTTTCTTT. Its translation: CASATPHKNTEAFF.

The chain couples TRBV20-1 to TRBJ2-7; D not certain. The V end was cut by 6 bases, the J end by 5 bases, with 11 bases between. This CDR3 is 11 amino acids long. Germline V gene lookup returns CDR1 DFQATT and CDR2 SNEGSKA (reference sequence). The CDR3 protein is CSAPTFHEQYF. CDR3 DNA: TGCAGTGCGCCGACTTTCCACGAGCAGTACTTC.

The CDR3 region is CASSEIWDRVEEKLFF. The CDR3 nucleotides read TGTGCCAGCAGTGAAATTTGGGACAGGGTAGAAGAAAAACTGTTTTTT. The rearrangement links TRBV6-1 to TRBJ1-4; 9 bases are a match to TRBD1. CDR1 is MNHNS and CDR2 is SASEGT in the germline V gene. The CDR3 covers 16 residues. J lost 8 bases, V lost 2 bases, and 9 bases had no gene match.

The chain joins TRBV5-1 to TRBJ2-1, with 7 nucleotides matching TRBD2. The junction had 9 bases not matched to a gene; V was cut back by 0 bases and J by 6 bases. The CDR3 has 16 amino acids. CDR1 is SGHRS and CDR2 is YFSETQ in the germline V gene. CDR3 protein: CASSLGGATSPNEQFF. CDR3 DNA sequence: TGCGCCAGCAGCTTGGGAGGGGCGACTAGCCCCAATGAGCAGTTCTTC.

As for this clone: At the DNA level, this CDR3 is encoded by other sequences in the same sample as well. This chain uses TRBV10-1 with TRBJ1-4; unclear D gene. Germline lookup yields CDR1 WNHNN and CDR2 SYGVQD (reference sequence). Trimming stripped 3 bases from V and 8 bases from J, with 7 bases between. There are 12 residues in the CDR3. The CDR3 nucleotides read TGCGCCAGCAGTGACCCGGGGGAAAAACTGTTTTTT. Translating gives CASSDPGEKLFF.

The rearrangement uses TRBV7-3 and TRBJ2-6; D not certain. Trimming shortened V by 8 bases and J by 2 bases, and 7 bases separated the two germline ends. This CDR3 has 13 residues. Germline V CDR1 and CDR2: SGHTA, FQGTGA. CDR3 protein: CASFGPGANVLTF. In DNA, the CDR3 is TGTGCCAGCTTTGGCCCTGGGGCCAACGTCCTGACTTTC.

In nucleotides, the CDR3 is TGTGCCAGCAGTGATGCGGGGGGGGACGAGCAGTACTTC. Its protein product is CASSDAGGDEQYF. The rearrangement joins TRBV9 to TRBJ2-7; 9 bases are shared with TRBD2. V lost 5 bases to trimming and J lost 5 bases; unmatched junction nucleotides: 5. The CDR3 is 13 residues long. Germline CDR1 is SGDLS and CDR2 is YYNGEE.